Described below is a single T cell receptor beta chain sequence and its context. No antigen is known for it. Template switching added a universal primer binding site, and final cDNA carried unique molecular identifiers. From the 5' RACE reads, TCRdb called clonotypes with MiXCR, one entry per CDR3 protein. In the table there are more than 400,000 distinct CDR3 sequences, 12% to 15% of which are singletons. The sample comes from a study of identical twins. Study-wide results and caveats: With abundant cord blood beta clonotypes, insertions were fewer; memory repertoires showed no such pattern. The study reached conclusions through statistical analysis that was cross-sectional, not following the same donors.

The same sample was also studied in work on yellow fever vaccine responses in identical twins.

The TCR sequence derives from a woman aged 18-35 years in good health. The sequencing sample was made of CD4+ T cells sorted from blood.

The CDR3, as DNA: TGTGCCAGCAGTTACCCGACAGGCCCTAGCTCCTACAATGAGCAGTTCTTC. Translating it yields CASSYPTGPSSYNEQFF. The chain links TRBV27 to TRBJ2-1; perhaps TRBD1 as D (6 bases). V shed 4 bases and J shed 0 bases, with 16 bases lying between them. CDR3 length: 17 amino acids. Germline CDR1 reads MNHEY; CDR2 reads SMNVEV (reference sequence).